This T cell receptor (beta chain) was retrieved from a study of blood T cell repertoires in COVID-19. For the study at large: Sites across the United States, Italy and Spain contributed samples from acute and convalescent COVID-19. T cells, B-cell-depleted T cells, or PBMCs supplied cDNA or gDNA.

Original data processing: By means of reference gene primer amplification, nucleated cell counts were estimated. TCRdb's table, derived via immunoSEQ multiplex PCR, lists solely in-frame clones and lacks some. V, J and clone size are those of that table, while D and trimming were read from the DNA. This table holds about 43,000 clones, about 91% found once. This clone was counted only a few times. The junction had 4 bases not matched to a gene; V was cut back by 2 bases and J by 3 bases. Germline loops: CDR1 MNHNS, CDR2 SASEGT. This CDR3 is built from 15 residues. This clonotype was sampled from a man aged 55 to 70 with active COVID-19. Input material: peripheral blood. The chain uses TRBV6-1 and TRBJ2-3, with TRBD2 matching over 8 bases. The CDR3 reads CASSESGGGTDTQYF. CDR3 DNA: TGTGCCAGCAGTGAATCAGGCGGGGGGACAGATACGCAGTATTTT.